This T cell receptor (beta chain) was recovered during a study of cytomegalovirus exposure and HLA in healthy donors (dated by TCRdb to the late 2010s). Concerning the study at large: An earlier analysis of some 500 of the donors reported roughly 270 Gb of sequence data and roughly 100 million unique TCR beta sequences from some 180 million T cells. Donor age, sex, ethnicity and CMV serostatus were compiled alongside the repertoire data. To predict cytomegalovirus infection status, the study combined high-throughput TCR immunosequencing, statistical association of individual TCRs with disease status, and machine learning. All discovery cohort repertoires had been generated on a single sequencing platform. To study patterns of TCR occurrence, a later analysis re-analyzed previously published TCR beta repertoires from more than 550 donors and added high-resolution HLA genotyping. About 330 gigabases of sequencing data and 75 million to 85 million unique TCR sequences made up an early release that covered 500 to 700 HLA-typed donors. HLA typing covered class I and class II loci at four-digit resolution. In a later genetic analysis, genome-wide SNP genotypes for about 55% of the roughly 670 donors were used, and that subset was treated as a discovery cohort. Four to six DR-DQ haplotypes were handled as single units for association and clustering because linkage in the cohort was strong. The aim of the study was to test whether cataloging public T cell receptors could identify signatures of past pathogen exposure. The study used immunosequencing to profile the T cell repertoires of approximately 650 subjects and linked those repertoires to cytomegalovirus serostatus. Along with the approximately 650-subject first cohort, a separate validation cohort of over 90 different subjects was used. The number of donors typed differed by locus, with about 629-630 for A, B, C, DRB1 and DQB1, around 560 for DQA1, about 610 for DPA1, and 400 to 490 for DPB1. Across roughly 420 genotyped donors of the cohort, an average of approximately 240,000 unique TCR beta nucleotide sequences per donor were sequenced, and 15% to 20% of those sequences were non-productive. Rather than drawing on any new phenotypic data, the later analysis identified candidate immune exposures from TCR beta sequences and the way those sequences occurred across donors. Of the 300 to 450 genotyped donors, over 70% fell in the genetic ancestry cluster associated with self-reported Caucasian donors. In an earlier analysis of over 550 of the donors, high-throughput TCR beta sequencing was used to judge whether each TCR beta V gene segment behaved as functional or pseudogenic.

The V end gives up 8 bases and the J end 2 bases, leaving 7 bases in the junction not matched to a gene. For CDR1 and CDR2, the germline V gene (reference sequence) lists SEHNR and FQNEAQ. The cysteine opens and the phenylalanine closes a CDR3 of 15 amino acids. The DNA shown is the 45-base CDR3, in frame from base 1. The cohort was made up of approximately 670 healthy bone marrow donors. At the time of sampling, all cohort members were nominally healthy, though unrecorded immune exposures were likely present. The donor tested CMV seronegative, placing the donor among the 350 to 400 seronegative members of the cohort. Each donor provided a peripheral blood sample, and peripheral blood mononuclear cells were used for TCR beta sequencing. The Qiagen DNeasy Blood Extraction Kit was used to extract genomic DNA from the blood cell samples. Library prep was done by the immunoSEQ multiplex PCR assay. For the multiplex PCR, a mixture combining 60 forward primers for TCR Vbeta segments and 13 reverse primers for TCR Jbeta segments was used. A multiplex PCR assay on genomic DNA amplified the CDR3 region of rearranged TCR beta genes. The amplified TCR beta libraries were sequenced on the Illumina HiSeq System as 87-base-pair reads. From the authors' description of their analysis: A later analysis tallied around 87 million unique TCR beta chains across the 610 or so repertoires, and about 12 million of those chains were shared by two or more donors. Raw reads were error-corrected and collapsed into unique sequences with a nearest-neighbor algorithm that merged closely related sequences to remove PCR and sequencing errors. To assign V, D and J gene segments, CDR3 sequences were aligned to IMGT reference sequences. For a sequence to be retained, a match of at least six nucleotides was required to both a V gene segment and a J gene segment. A rearrangement counted as productive if the CDR3 had no stop codons and remained in frame with V and J, and every other rearrangement counted as non-productive. CDR3 was defined according to IMGT convention as the region running from the second conserved V-encoded cysteine to the conserved J-encoded phenylalanine. In an earlier analysis of around 600 of the donors, sequences lacking an unambiguous match to a single V gene segment were excluded. In an earlier analysis of some 590 of the donors, V segments were called functional above 56.7% productive rearrangements and were called segregating when the between-donor standard deviation exceeded 5%. A statistical classification framework was built for diagnosing cytomegalovirus status from the catalog of TCR beta chain sequences. In a later analysis, TCR nucleotide sequences were compared against IMGT/GENE-DB human TR gene sequences so that V and J genes could be assigned. A later analysis assigned CDR3 sequences and most-parsimonious VDJ recombination scenarios with the TCRdist pipeline. In a later analysis, each TCR beta chain was defined by its CDR3 amino acid sequence together with its V-gene family, and reads without a unique V-gene family were excluded. In a later analysis, 500 to 650 highly shared, low-generation-probability nucleotide sequences were removed to address suspected cross-contamination and a sequencing artifact. In a later analysis, a clonal expansion index was calculated for each public chain from normalized within-repertoire ranks of inferred template counts. Generation probabilities in a later analysis came from a VDJ recombination model fitted to out-of-frame rearrangements, and those results were checked against IGoR. In a later analysis, TCR-TCR, TCR-HLA and TCR-CMV co-occurrence was scored with hypergeometric tests, and a repertoire-size bias correction was applied to TCR pairs. To estimate false discovery rates, a later analysis permuted the HLA or CMV assignments 20 times. In a later analysis, co-occurring TCRs were grouped with DBSCAN, and TCRdist sequence similarity was added when clustering was performed within HLA-allele-positive subsets. For co-occurrence clustering, repertoires with fewer than 30,000 or more than 120,000 public chains were excluded, along with about five repertoires with anomalous nucleotide sharing. TCRdb retrieved this table from immuneACCESS and kept in-frame rearrangements only. Not all clones are present; in checked studies, unresolved V genes account for under half, and no reason is known for the remainder. The V and J calls and clone size come from that table; D and trimming were worked out from the DNA. The sample table shows about 140,000 clones, and around 72% are seen once. The leading ten clones occupy roughly 1.3% of the sample.

The paper as a whole reports these results and caveats: For the cohort, immune exposure information was limited to CMV serostatus. In a later genetic analysis, fewer N-insertions in productive TCRs were reported among donors in an Asian-associated ancestry cluster than the approximately 710-donor mean. Because counts were too low, roughly 18 rarely observed V segments, including chromosome 9 orphons, were left out of the earlier analysis of approximately 580 of the donors. Several of the top co-occurrence clusters appeared to be linked to parvovirus B19, influenza, CMV and Epstein-Barr virus, according to a later analysis. The authors suggested that the approach could potentially be generalized to other disease states and immunological phenotypes. A later analysis found that TCR association rates varied across HLA loci, with DRB1 alleles showing the most associated TCRs and HLA-C alleles the fewest. Some IMGT-functional V segments, including TRBV6-2 and TRBV6-3, could not be distinguished by the 87-base-pair reads and were therefore excluded. A few of the identified cytomegalovirus-associated TCR beta chains were confirmed in vitro to be specific for cytomegalovirus antigens. Across donors, most TCR sequences were observed very rarely, whereas some public TCRs were present in many individuals. A further reported finding was that TCR beta sequences accurately predicted the HLA-A and HLA-B alleles for most subjects in the first cohort. At a false discovery rate of 0.05, a later analysis linked 16,000 or so TCR beta sequences to specific HLA alleles. The presence/absence analyses assumed that sequencing depth was roughly uniform across donors, and that assumption may not be true. A later analysis found that most CMV-associated TCR beta chains appeared HLA-restricted, with HLA associations seemingly driven largely by CMV exposure. Correlated functional status among segregating V segments might be attributable to linkage disequilibrium, but an unknown experimental factor could not be ruled out. A later genetic analysis associated a missense DCLRE1C variant with V-gene and J-gene trimming of TCR beta chains, and an independent cohort replicated the association. This cohort had only TCR beta chains sequenced, and the lack of alpha or paired-chain data limited which features could be detected. When HLA alleles, especially DR and DQ, strongly co-occurred, TCR associations were difficult to assign to individual alleles. In a later analysis, HLA-associated TCR beta chains showed more clonal expansion and lower generation probabilities than non-associated chains that were equally common. A group of highly shared sequence variants was considered likely to be a technical artifact of the sequencing pipeline. In an earlier analysis of fewer than 700 of the donors, most TCR beta V segments appeared in productive rearrangements about 87% or about 30% of the time, broadly matching IMGT annotations. In the study, approximately 150 TCR beta chains were listed as associated with cytomegalovirus. Because HLA typing was missing for some donors at each locus, association tests included only the typed subset. Cytomegalovirus status was reported to be diagnosed by the classifier with high specificity and sensitivity in both the original and validation cohorts.

A word on this clone: Its target antigen remains unknown. No much larger clonotype is one base removed from it; base qualities were not supplied.

The chain is made from TRBV7-9 and TRBJ1-3; 9 nucleotides in the junction match TRBD1. Sequences were obtained from PBMCs. The TCR was taken from a woman in her 40s in good health and CMV-seronegative. The CDR3 sequence is CASAGQGNTGNTIYF. The nucleotides read TGTGCCAGCGCAGGACAGGGGAACACTGGAAACACCATATATTTT.